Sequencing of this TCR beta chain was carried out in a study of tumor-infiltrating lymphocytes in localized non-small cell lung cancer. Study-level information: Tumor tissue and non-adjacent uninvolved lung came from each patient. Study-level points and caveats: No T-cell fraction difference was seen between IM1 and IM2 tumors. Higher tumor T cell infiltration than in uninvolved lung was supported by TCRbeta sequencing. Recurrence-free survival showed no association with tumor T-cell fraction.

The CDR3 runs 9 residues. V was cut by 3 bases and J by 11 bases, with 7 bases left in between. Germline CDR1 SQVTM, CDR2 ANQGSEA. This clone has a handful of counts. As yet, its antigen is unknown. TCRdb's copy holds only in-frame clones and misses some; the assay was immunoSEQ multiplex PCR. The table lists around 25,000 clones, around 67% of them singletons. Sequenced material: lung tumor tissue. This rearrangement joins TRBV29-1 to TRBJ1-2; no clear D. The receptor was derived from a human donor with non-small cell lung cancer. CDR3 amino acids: CSVEAEYTF. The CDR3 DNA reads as TGCAGCGTTGAGGCCGAATACACCTTC.